The 27 T cell receptor beta chains below come from one sample, sequenced in a study of T cells after yellow fever vaccination. TCRdb called the 5' RACE reads again in MiXCR, with one record for every CDR3 protein. The data show 120,000 or so distinct CDR3 sequences, about 8.4% seen once. The material was CD8+ T cells sorted from PBMCs, obtained on the day of the yellow fever booster vaccination. The source of these receptors is a man aged 18 to 29 who received the YFV17D yellow fever vaccine.

The rearrangement links TRBV5-6 to TRBJ2-3, with 10 bases that match TRBD2. CDR1 and CDR2 from the germline V gene are SGHDT and YYEEEE. The CDR3 is 16 amino acids. With 3 bases clipped from V and 6 bases from J, the junction kept 10 bases outside the gene matches. DNA of the CDR3: TGTGCCAGCAGCTGGCGTACTAGCGGGGCCCGGGATACGCAGTATTTT. As protein: CASSWRTSGARDTQYF.

The sample holds a few counts of this clonotype. The chain carries TRBV12-3 or TRBV12-4 and TRBJ2-3; maybe TRBD2 (6 bases). The CDR3 is 13 residues long. Trimming removed 9 bases at V and 3 bases at J, with 13 bases between. Here the CDR3 DNA reads TGTGCCAGTGGCTGGGGGGAAACAGATACGCAGTATTTT. Translation: CASGWGETDTQYF.

The rearrangement joins TRBV7-2 to TRBJ1-5; D gene ambiguous. The V end lost 2 bases, the J end lost 0 bases, and 2 bases lay between the germline ends. CDR1 and CDR2 from the germline V gene are SGHTA and FQGNSA. This CDR3 is built from 13 residues. CDR3 residues: CASSLFSNQPQHF. As DNA, the CDR3 is TGTGCCAGCAGCTTATTTAGCAATCAGCCCCAGCATTTT.

The V gene is TRBV7-2, the J gene TRBJ1-4; perhaps TRBD1 as D (6 bases). Trimming removed 5 bases at V and 9 bases at J, with 13 bases between. CDR1 SGHTA and CDR2 FQGNSA come from the germline V gene. CDR3 length: 13 amino acids. The CDR3 sequence is CASSRKQGQKLFF. CDR3 coding DNA: TGTGCCAGCAGCCGCAAACAGGGTCAAAAACTGTTTTTT.

V usage is TRBV5-5 and J usage is TRBJ1-1; TRBD1 is a possible D gene (6 bases). Between the trimmed V and J ends, which lost 1 base and 4 bases, there was a span of 11 bases. Germline loops: CDR1 SGHKS, CDR2 YYEKEE (reference sequence). CDR3 size: 14 residues. CDR3 amino acids: CASSLWGLGTEAFF. The CDR3 DNA reads TGTGCCAGCAGCTTGTGGGGGCTAGGCACTGAAGCTTTCTTT.

This clonotype was seen a few times. The chain uses TRBV7-9 and TRBJ1-4; unclear D gene. The germline CDR1 and CDR2 sequences are SEHNR and FQNEAQ (reference sequence). This CDR3 is 16 amino acids long. Between the trimmed V and J ends, which lost 3 bases and 0 bases, there was a span of 11 bases. DNA of the CDR3: TGTGCCAGCAGCTTCCGTGATCATGCAACTAATGAAAAACTGTTTTTT. This sequence encodes CASSFRDHATNEKLFF.

The chain is built from TRBV27 and TRBJ2-1; no clear D. Germline CDR1 and CDR2: MNHEY and SMNVEV (reference sequence). V lost 2 bases and J lost 15, with 17 bases in between. The CDR3 length is 13 residues. The CDR3 is CASSLGDGNWRFF. The CDR3 nucleotides are TGTGCCAGCAGTTTAGGGGATGGGAACTGGCGGTTCTTC.

This clonotype turned up a few times. The chain couples TRBV7-2 to TRBJ1-2; 7 bases line up with TRBD1. The V segment lost 5 bases and the J segment 8 bases; nucleotides outside the gene matches: 11. This CDR3 has 14 residues. Germline lookup yields CDR1 SGHTA and CDR2 FQGNSA. CDR3 protein: CASSLYRGEGGYTF. CDR3 DNA sequence: TGTGCCAGCAGCCTATACAGGGGAGAAGGCGGCTACACCTTC.

This clonotype was detected only a few times. The chain recombines TRBV30 with TRBJ2-3, with 7 bases lining up with TRBD2. Germline CDR1 reads GTSNPN; CDR2 reads SVGIG (reference sequence). V lost 0 bases to trimming and J lost 0 bases; unmatched junction nucleotides: 6. This CDR3 spans 16 amino acids. DNA for the CDR3: TGTGCCTGGAGTGTAGAGGCGCGGGGGAGCACAGATACGCAGTATTTT. Translation: CAWSVEARGSTDTQYF.

This clonotype was found a few times. The rearrangement uses TRBV5-6 and TRBJ1-2; 9 bases map to TRBD1. The CDR3 runs to 16 residues. Germline lookup yields CDR1 SGHDT and CDR2 YYEEEE. The J segment lost 1 base and the V segment lost 4 bases, leaving 8 bases of the junction unmatched. For the CDR3, the DNA is TGTGCCAGCAGCGAACAGGGGGCCATACTTAACTATGGCTACACCTTC. It yields the protein CASSEQGAILNYGYTF.

This clonotype was detected a few times. The gene calls are TRBV2 and TRBJ2-3; TRBD2 aligns across 15 bases. The germline gives CDR1 SNHLY, CDR2 FYNNEI. With V trimmed by 8 bases and J by 2 bases, 8 bases remained unmatched. This CDR3 contains 17 residues. CDR3 DNA: TGTGCCAGCGGAGGGACTAGCGGGGGGCTTTTCACAGATACGCAGTATTTT. This translates into CASGGTSGGLFTDTQYF.

This clonotype was recorded many times. The J gene is TRBJ2-1, the V gene TRBV7-2, with D uncertain. CDR3 length: 16 amino acids. CDR1 and CDR2 from the germline V gene are SGHTA and FQGNSA. V dropped 11 bases and J dropped 0 bases, with 20 bases sitting between them. The CDR3 sequence: CASGTLGLSSYNEQFF. The CDR3 DNA reads as TGTGCCTCCGGTACCTTGGGCCTGAGCTCCTACAATGAGCAGTTCTTC.

This clonotype turned up a few times. This chain uses TRBV10-3 with TRBJ2-3; 15 nucleotides line up with TRBD2. Germline V CDR1 and CDR2: ENHRY, SYGVKD. This CDR3 contains 16 residues. V gave up 3 bases and J gave up 9 bases; unmatched junction bases: 7. The DNA for the CDR3 is TGTGCCATCAGTGAAAGAGGGACTAGCGGGGGGCGGACGCAGTATTTT. It is translated as CAISERGTSGGRTQYF.

V gene TRBV6-2 or TRBV6-3 combines with J gene TRBJ1-5; D ambiguous. This CDR3 contains 14 residues. Germline CDR1 reads MNHEY; CDR2 reads SVGEGT. Trimming pared 2 bases from V and 4 bases from J, leaving 9 bases between. The CDR3: CASSYPGVNQPQHF. DNA of the CDR3: TGTGCCAGCAGTTACCCAGGCGTTAATCAGCCCCAGCATTTT.

The chain combines TRBV4-1 with TRBJ2-1; no reliable D call. The ends were cut back, 1 base at V and 6 bases at J, with 7 bases in the middle. The CDR3 consists of 13 residues. The V gene's germline CDR1 is MGHRA and CDR2 YSYEKL. The CDR3 here is CASSQVPSNEQFF. For the CDR3, the DNA is TGCGCCAGCAGCCAAGTACCTAGCAATGAGCAGTTCTTC.

This rearrangement joins TRBV6-6 to TRBJ2-7; D gene ambiguous. V gave up 5 bases and J gave up 2 bases, with 19 bases separating them. Germline-derived CDR1 and CDR2 are MNHNY and SVGAGI (reference sequence). This CDR3 spans 16 amino acids. DNA of the CDR3: TGTGCCAGCAGTCCCGGACCCCTGGCCTTAACCTACGAGCAGTACTTC. Translated, it gives CASSPGPLALTYEQYF.

There are a few counts of this clonotype. The chain couples TRBV12-3 or TRBV12-4 to TRBJ2-3, with 13 bases fitting TRBD2. After removal of 2 bases from V and 5 bases from J, the junction contained 4 bases not matched to a gene. The CDR3 is 16 residues long. For the CDR3, the DNA is TGTGCCAGCAGTTTAACTAGCGGGGGGGCAGGAGATACGCAGTATTTT. It translates to CASSLTSGGAGDTQYF.

CDR3 residues: CASGSFSSGEGTQYF. CDR3 bases: TGTGCCAGCGGTTCATTTTCTAGCGGGGAGGGGACCCAGTACTTC. This chain joins TRBV12-3 or TRBV12-4 and TRBJ2-5, with TRBD2 matching 9 bases. Losses at the gene ends were 8 bases for V and 7 bases for J; bases not matched to a gene: 14. The CDR3 is 15 amino acids.

This clonotype showed up many times. This sequence joins TRBV4-1 and TRBJ1-2; D ambiguous. CDR1 MGHRA and CDR2 YSYEKL come from the germline V gene. With 4 bases removed from V and 4 bases from J, the gap between germline ends came to 16 bases. This CDR3 contains 15 residues. The CDR3: CASSPQVGEGYGYTF. CDR3 nucleotide sequence: TGCGCCAGCAGCCCTCAAGTTGGGGAGGGCTATGGCTACACCTTC.

This clonotype was observed a handful of times. One end of the junction does not line up with germline, which may come from a read error. V gene TRBV6-5 combines with J gene TRBJ2-7; 7 bases align to TRBD1. This CDR3 is 18 amino acids long. Germline values: CDR1 MNHEY, CDR2 SVGAGI. CDR3 region: CARSYHMPGQRAFYEQYF. In DNA, the CDR3 is TGTGCCAGGAGTTACCACATGCCGGGACAGAGAGCATTCTACGAGCAGTACTTC.

There are many counts of this clonotype. The chain carries TRBV7-9 and TRBJ1-2; D remains ambiguous. Per the germline V gene, CDR1 is SEHNR and CDR2 is FQNEAQ (reference sequence). The CDR3 runs to 15 residues. V shed 1 base and J shed 4 bases, with 13 bases lying between them. In DNA form, the CDR3 reads TGTGCCAGCAGCTTAGGGCCGGGCCGGAGCTATGGCTACACCTTC. Protein sequence: CASSLGPGRSYGYTF.

In its sample, this clonotype was seen a few times. The chain recombines TRBV4-1 with TRBJ1-5; TRBD1 agrees at 8 bases. The germline V gene encodes CDR1 MGHRA and CDR2 YSYEKL. The CDR3 runs 16 residues. V was pared by 3 bases and J by 0 bases, with 4 bases of the junction left unmatched. The CDR3 region is CASSQRQGNSNQPQHF. The CDR3 DNA reads as TGCGCCAGCAGCCAGCGACAGGGGAATAGCAATCAGCCCCAGCATTTT.

The V and J genes are TRBV2 and TRBJ1-1; D is unclear. This CDR3 has 15 residues. Germline values: CDR1 SNHLY, CDR2 FYNNEI. Trimming shortened V by 8 bases and J by 4 bases, and 20 bases separated the two germline ends. DNA of the CDR3: TGTGCCAGCGGGAGGAAGATGGATGAGAGCACTGAAGCTTTCTTT. This translates into CASGRKMDESTEAFF.

V gene TRBV7-2 combines with J gene TRBJ2-1; 12 bases map to TRBD2. The germline V gene has CDR1 SGHTA and CDR2 FQGNSA. With V trimmed by 1 base and J by 10 bases, 8 bases remained unmatched. CDR3 length equals 16 residues. CDR3: CASSLEPLAGGPEQFF. In DNA form, the CDR3 reads TGTGCCAGCAGCTTAGAGCCTCTAGCGGGGGGGCCCGAGCAGTTCTTC.

This clonotype has a count of ten or more. V gene TRBV9 combines with J gene TRBJ2-7, with D maybe TRBD1 (6 bases). Trimming stripped 4 bases from V and 3 bases from J, with 17 bases between. Germline lookup yields CDR1 SGDLS and CDR2 YYNGEE. This CDR3 contains 15 residues. Here the CDR3 reads CASSPRDRLHYEQYF. CDR3 nucleotides: TGTGCCAGCAGCCCCCGAGACAGGCTCCACTACGAGCAGTACTTC. Full variable domain (outside the CDR3, taken from reference TRBV9 and TRBJ2-7): DSGVTQTPKHLITATGQRVTLRCSPRSGDLSVYWYQQSLDQGLQFLIQYYNGEERAKGNILERFSAQQFPDLHSELNLSSLELGDSALYFCASSPRDRLHYEQYFGPGTRLTVT.

A note on this clonotype: A much larger clone is a single base away; this may be a read error. The chain combines TRBV12-3 or TRBV12-4 with TRBJ1-2; D is unresolved. The CDR3 consists of 11 residues. Written as DNA, the CDR3 is TGTGCCATCGGGTGGGGTTATGTCTACACCTTC. Translated, it gives CAIGWGYVYTF.

The V and J genes are TRBV19 and TRBJ2-7; D is perhaps TRBD1 (6 bases). Germline V gives CDR1 LNHDA, CDR2 SQIVND (reference sequence). Trimming took off 3 bases at V and 0 bases at J, with 9 bases between the two ends. This CDR3 is built from 14 residues. CDR3 sequence (DNA): TGTGCCAGTAGTATTAGGGACAACTCCTACGAGCAGTACTTC. Residues: CASSIRDNSYEQYF.